Here is one T cell receptor beta chain with its context. This sample is drawn from a study of breast tumors, draining lymph nodes, adjacent tissues. MiXCR, run by TCRdb on the multiplex PCR reads, gives a single entry per CDR3 protein. This repertoire shows 50,000 to 75,000 distinct CDR3 sequences, approximately 62% found once; its top ten account for less than 20%. The TCR sequence derives from a female donor with breast cancer. Some clones in this sample may be carry-over from other donors' samples. The sequenced sample was breast tumor tissue.

As DNA, the CDR3 is TGTGCCAGCAGCTCCGGGCCTAACTATGGCTACACCTTC. It yields the protein CASSSGPNYGYTF. V usage is TRBV7-9 and J usage is TRBJ1-2; D is unresolved. The V end lost 4 bases, the J end lost 0 bases, and 6 bases lay between the germline ends. CDR3 length: 13 amino acids. Germline CDR1 reads SEHNR; CDR2 reads FQNEAQ (reference sequence).